This TCR beta chain was obtained from a study of radiation and T cells in renal cell carcinoma. Germline values: CDR1 MNHNY, CDR2 SVGAGI (reference sequence). Trimming cost V 5 bases and J 9 bases; bases outside gene matches: 7. The CDR3 has 14 amino acids. The protocol was immunoSEQ multiplex PCR, while the TCRdb copy is restricted to in-frame clones and leaves out a portion. Of under 200,000 clones in the sample, roughly nine tenths were seen once. Time point noted: blood 4 weeks post-SBRT, at nephrectomy. Specified treatment: 15 Gy SBRT to primary tumor, nephrectomy 4 weeks later. After SBRT, blood was collected at 2 and 4 weeks, plus baseline.

The genes are TRBV6-6 and TRBJ1-6; 7 bases map to TRBD1. The sequence was collected from a woman aged 45 to 65 with renal cell carcinoma. This material consisted of blood, taken from a patient whose treatment included radiotherapy and nephrectomy. The CDR3 coding sequence is TGTGCCAGCAGTCTAGACAGGGAGGTTTCACCCCTCCACTTT. Translation: CASSLDREVSPLHF.